A single sample gave rise to the 24 T cell receptor beta chains below, sequenced in a study of blood T cell repertoires in COVID-19. Some clones are missing from TCRdb's copy, which holds only in-frame ones; the method was immunoSEQ multiplex PCR. In the table there are 300,000 to 350,000 clones, over 70% of which are singletons. The sample was peripheral blood. Receptors originate from a woman aged 45-65 years with COVID-19, enrolled during active disease.

The chain carries TRBV28 and TRBJ2-5, with a possible D match to TRBD2 (6 bases). CDR3 length: 15 amino acids. V lost 7 bases and J lost 7, with 22 bases in between. CDR1 and CDR2 (germline): MDHEN, SYDVKM. The CDR3 loop reads CASISAGGVGGTQYF. Written as DNA, the CDR3 is TGTGCCAGCATTTCCGCCGGGGGAGTAGGAGGGACCCAGTACTTC. The complete variable domain, with remaining parts taken from reference TRBV28 and TRBJ2-5, reads DVKVTQSSRYLVKRTGEKVFLECVQDMDHENMFWYRQDPGLGLRLIYFSYDVKMKEKGDIPEGYSVSREKKERFSLILESASTNQTSMYLCASISAGGVGGTQYFGPGTRLLVL.

This clone was seen a single time. The CDR3 loop reads CAISDHGTGLNTEAFF. The CDR3 DNA is TGTGCCATCAGTGACCACGGGACAGGGCTGAACACTGAAGCTTTCTTT. The V and J genes are TRBV10-3 and TRBJ1-1; 9 positions match TRBD1. This CDR3 region has 16 residues. V dropped 3 bases and J dropped 0; count of bases not matched to a gene: 5. Germline lookup yields CDR1 ENHRY and CDR2 SYGVKD.

This clone was seen just once. The CDR3 sequence: CASADRGTSVTGELFF. The CDR3, as DNA: TGTGCCAGCGCCGACAGGGGAACATCGGTCACCGGGGAGCTGTTTTTT. V gene TRBV18 combines with J gene TRBJ2-2; TRBD1 matches at 8 bases. The V gene's germline CDR1 is KGHSH and CDR2 LQKENI. The CDR3 has 16 amino acids. V was pared by 8 bases and J by 4 bases, with 12 bases of the junction left unmatched.

Written as DNA, the CDR3 is TGTGCCAGTATAGATTCGGACAGGGACCTCAATCAGCCCCAGCATTTT. It is translated as CASIDSDRDLNQPQHF. V is TRBV19 and J is TRBJ1-5; 8 bases map to TRBD1. Germline-derived CDR1 and CDR2 are LNHDA and SQIVND (reference sequence). The CDR3 is made up of 16 amino acids. V lost 7 bases and J lost 3; bases outside the gene matches: 11.

The genes are TRBV11-3 and TRBJ1-1; D not resolved. The CDR3 runs 12 residues. The germline CDR1 and CDR2 sequences are SGHNT and YENEEA. The V gene lost 1 base and the J gene lost 8 bases, with 8 bases spanning the gap. CDR3 protein: CASSLGSGEAFF. The CDR3 bases are TGTGCCAGCAGCTTAGGGTCGGGGGAAGCTTTCTTT.

This rearrangement joins TRBV5-1 to TRBJ1-6; no reliable D call. The CDR3 is made up of 15 amino acids. Per germline, CDR1 SGHRS and CDR2 YFSETQ. V dropped 0 bases and J dropped 7 bases, with 11 bases sitting between them. CDR3 in amino acids: CASSLGENRNSPLHF. In nucleotides, the CDR3 is TGCGCCAGCAGCTTGGGGGAGAACCGAAATTCACCCCTCCACTTT.

CDR3 region: CSVARGTTYEQYF. The DNA of the CDR3 is TGCAGCGTTGCAAGGGGTACGACCTACGAGCAGTACTTC. J is TRBJ2-7 and V is TRBV29-1; weak D call: TRBD1 (5 bases). The ends were cut back, 4 bases at V and 2 bases at J, with 12 bases in the middle. The germline CDR1 and CDR2 sequences are SQVTM and ANQGSEA. This CDR3 comprises 13 residues.

The V and J genes are TRBV6-1 and TRBJ1-4, with 7 bases that match TRBD1. The germline V gene has CDR1 MNHNS and CDR2 SASEGT. V gave up 3 bases and J gave up 5 bases; unmatched junction bases: 6. This CDR3 comprises 15 residues. The CDR3 sequence: CASSDRTGLNEKLFF. The CDR3 DNA reads TGTGCCAGCAGTGACCGGACAGGCCTCAATGAAAAACTGTTTTTT.

This chain connects TRBV2 to TRBJ2-3, with TRBD2 matching over 11 bases. The CDR3 extends over 15 amino acids. CDR1 SNHLY and CDR2 FYNNEI come from the germline V gene. The V gene end was trimmed by 5 bases and the J gene end by 3 bases; junction bases not matched to a gene: 4. CDR3 bases: TGTGCCAGCAGTCGACTAGCGGGAAGAACAGATACGCAGTATTTT. Its translation: CASSRLAGRTDTQYF.

The chain uses TRBV10-3 and TRBJ1-5; possible D gene TRBD1, 5 bases. From germline, CDR1 is ENHRY and CDR2 SYGVKD. This CDR3 comprises 13 residues. The V end was cut by 7 bases, the J end by 4 bases, with 11 bases between. The CDR3 protein is CAIKGQGNQPQHF. Here the CDR3 DNA reads TGTGCCATCAAGGGGCAGGGAAATCAGCCCCAGCATTTT.

This clone has a single count. The chain employs TRBV5-4 and TRBJ2-3; 7 bases fit TRBD2. The length of the CDR3 is 16 residues. Germline V lookup: CDR1 SGHNT, CDR2 YYREEE (reference sequence). V dropped 0 bases and J dropped 4; count of bases not matched to a gene: 8. Written as DNA, the CDR3 is TGTGCCAGCAGCTTGGATCGGGGGGTTTACCCAGATACGCAGTATTTT. Translation: CASSLDRGVYPDTQYF.

This chain connects TRBV11-3 to TRBJ2-5; 9 nucleotides agree with TRBD2. Germline CDR1 reads SGHNT; CDR2 reads YENEEA. The J segment lost 5 bases and the V segment lost 1 base, leaving 8 bases of the junction unmatched. The CDR3 loop spans 16 amino acids. CDR3 amino acids: CASSLVAGGPEETQYF. Written as DNA, the CDR3 is TGTGCCAGCAGCTTAGTCGCGGGAGGGCCGGAGGAGACCCAGTACTTC.

This clone was recorded once. The chain links TRBV10-3 to TRBJ2-3; TRBD2 might be the D (6 bases). V was pared by 8 bases and J by 6 bases, with 18 bases between. CDR3 length: 14 residues. In germline, CDR1 is ENHRY, CDR2 SYGVKD. The DNA of the CDR3 is TGTGCCATCTGGGACGGGAGTGGGGCGGATACGCAGTATTTT. It translates to CAIWDGSGADTQYF.

This clone was detected once. The rearrangement joins TRBV10-2 to TRBJ2-1, with TRBD2 matching 9 bases. The CDR3 runs to 16 residues. V was clipped by 5 bases and J by 9 bases; unmatched bases: 14. Germline V CDR1 and CDR2: WSHSY, SAAADI. In nucleotides, the CDR3 is TGCGCCAGCAGTCTGTCTGGTAGCGGGAGCCTCGGTGAGCAGTTCTTC. Residues: CASSLSGSGSLGEQFF.

This chain uses TRBV9 with TRBJ2-1; TRBD2 matches 11 bases. V lost 2 bases, J lost 0 bases, and 1 base stayed unmatched. Germline CDR1 reads SGDLS; CDR2 reads YYNGEE. The CDR3 is 16 residues long. The CDR3, as DNA: TGTGCCAGCAGCGTGGGACTAGCGGCCTCCTACAATGAGCAGTTCTTC. This gives the protein CASSVGLAASYNEQFF.

This chain links TRBV4-1 with TRBJ1-1, with D unclear. V shed 1 base and J shed 5 bases, with 14 bases lying between them. The germline V gene has CDR1 MGHRA and CDR2 YSYEKL. The CDR3 is 15 amino acids. The CDR3 here is CASSQVSGINTEAFF. The CDR3 coding sequence is TGCGCCAGCAGCCAAGTTTCGGGGATTAATACTGAAGCTTTCTTT.

This clone turned up a few times. This chain links TRBV5-6 with TRBJ2-7; tentatively, D is TRBD1 (5 bases). CDR1 and CDR2 from the germline V gene are SGHDT and YYEEEE. The ends were cut back, 0 bases at V and 1 base at J, with 8 bases in the middle. The CDR3 loop spans 14 amino acids. CDR3 sequence: CASSLVPGSYEQYF. For the CDR3, the DNA is TGTGCCAGCAGCTTGGTTCCAGGGTCCTACGAGCAGTACTTC.

This sequence joins TRBV19 and TRBJ2-1, with 10 bases identical to TRBD2. J lost 8 bases, V lost 0 bases, and 4 bases had no gene match. Germline loops: CDR1 LNHDA, CDR2 SQIVND (reference sequence). The CDR3 spans 15 residues. Written as DNA, the CDR3 is TGTGCCAGTAGTATAGAGGCTAGCGGGAGCCATGAGCAGTTCTTC. This gives the protein CASSIEASGSHEQFF.

This clone was found once. The chain links TRBV7-6 to TRBJ2-7; weak D call: TRBD1 (7 bases). The germline V gene encodes CDR1 SGHVS and CDR2 FNYEAQ. The CDR3 has 20 residues. The V end was cut by 5 bases, the J end by 0 bases, with 29 bases between. CDR3 bases: TGTGCCAGCAGCCTTGGACTTGGAGGGGGCGGCCGAGGGGCCTCCTACGAGCAGTACTTC. Amino acid sequence: CASSLGLGGGGRGASYEQYF.

Of note for this clone: Within the sample, other DNA sequences also encode this same CDR3. The J gene is TRBJ2-7, the V gene TRBV27; D is unresolved. The CDR3 is 14 amino acids. The ends were cut back, 0 bases at V and 0 bases at J, with 6 bases in the middle. Germline loops: CDR1 MNHEY, CDR2 SMNVEV (reference sequence). This chain's CDR3 is CASSLSGSSYEQYF. The CDR3 region has the DNA TGTGCCAGCAGTTTATCTGGCAGCTCCTACGAGCAGTACTTC.

The DNA for the CDR3 is TGTGCCTGGAGTGGACAGGGGGTCGGCTCCTACGAGCAGTACTTC. It is translated as CAWSGQGVGSYEQYF. The rearrangement uses TRBV30 and TRBJ2-7, with TRBD1 matching 9 bases. V was pared by 1 base and J by 0 bases, with 4 bases of the junction left unmatched. CDR1 GTSNPN and CDR2 SVGIG come from the germline V gene (reference sequence). The CDR3 has 15 amino acids. Variable domain in full (rest from reference TRBV30 and TRBJ2-7): SQTIHQWPATLVQPVGSPLSLECTVEGTSNPNLYWYRQAAGRGLQLLFYSVGIGQISSEVPQNLSASRPQDRQFILSSKKLLLSDSGFYLCAWSGQGVGSYEQYFGPGTRLTVT.

The gene calls are TRBV19 and TRBJ2-4, with 11 bases matching TRBD2. Germline CDR1 is LNHDA and CDR2 is SQIVND (reference sequence). V lost 6 bases, J lost 8 bases, and 6 bases stayed unmatched. CDR3 length equals 14 residues. This CDR3 reads CASRYTSGSDIQYF. CDR3 nucleotide sequence: TGTGCCAGTAGATATACTAGCGGGAGTGACATTCAGTACTTC.

The V gene is TRBV11-2, the J gene TRBJ2-3; possible D gene TRBD2, 5 bases. The V gene's germline CDR1 is SGHAT and CDR2 FQNNGV. V lost 8 bases, J lost 10 bases, and 19 bases lay in between. The CDR3 is made up of 13 amino acids. The CDR3 is CASVPEAVGPQYF. The CDR3 DNA reads as TGTGCCAGCGTACCGGAGGCCGTAGGGCCGCAGTATTTT. The complete variable domain, with remaining parts taken from reference TRBV11-2 and TRBJ2-3, reads EAGVAQSPRYKIIEKRQSVAFWCNPISGHATLYWYQQILGQGPKLLIQFQNNGVVDDSQLPKDRFSAERLKGVDSTLKIQPAKLEDSAVYLCASVPEAVGPQYFGPGTRLTVL.

The chain joins TRBV10-3 to TRBJ2-1, with D possibly being TRBD2 (6 bases). Trimming shortened V by 1 base and J by 9 bases, and 10 bases separated the two germline ends. CDR1 and CDR2 from the germline V gene are ENHRY and SYGVKD. The CDR3 runs to 13 residues. CDR3 in amino acids: CAISELEGGEQFF. CDR3 in DNA: TGTGCCATCAGTGAGTTGGAGGGAGGTGAGCAGTTCTTC.